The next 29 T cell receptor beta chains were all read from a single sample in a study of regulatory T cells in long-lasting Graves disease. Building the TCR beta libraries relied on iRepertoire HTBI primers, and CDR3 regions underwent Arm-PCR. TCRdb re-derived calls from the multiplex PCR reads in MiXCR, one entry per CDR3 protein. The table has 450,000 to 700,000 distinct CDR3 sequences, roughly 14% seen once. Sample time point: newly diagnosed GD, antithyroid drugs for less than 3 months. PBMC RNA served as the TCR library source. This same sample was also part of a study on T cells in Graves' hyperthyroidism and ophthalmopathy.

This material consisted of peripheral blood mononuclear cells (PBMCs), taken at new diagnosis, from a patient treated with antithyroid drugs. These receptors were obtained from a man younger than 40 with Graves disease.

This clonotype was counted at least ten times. The CDR3 DNA reads as TGTGCCAGCACGGGCCGGGACAGGACGATTGATTTTCGCTACACCTTC. Residues: CASTGRDRTIDFRYTF. This rearrangement joins TRBV9 to TRBJ1-2, with 8 bases fitting TRBD1. This CDR3 spans 16 amino acids. Germline CDR1 and CDR2: SGDLS and YYNGEE. V dropped 6 bases and J dropped 9; count of bases not matched to a gene: 19.

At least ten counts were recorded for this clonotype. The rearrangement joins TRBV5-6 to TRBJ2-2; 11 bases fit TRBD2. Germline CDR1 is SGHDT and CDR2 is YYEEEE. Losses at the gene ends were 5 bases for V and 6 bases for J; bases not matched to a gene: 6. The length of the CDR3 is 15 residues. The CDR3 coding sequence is TGTGCCAGCAGTTTAACTAGCGGGAGTCCCGGGGAGCTGTTTTTT. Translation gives CASSLTSGSPGELFF.

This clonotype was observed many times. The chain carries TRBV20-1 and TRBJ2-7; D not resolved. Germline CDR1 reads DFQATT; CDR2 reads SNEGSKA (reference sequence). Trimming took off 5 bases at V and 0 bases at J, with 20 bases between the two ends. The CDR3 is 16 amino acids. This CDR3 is CSARPQVGYHSYEQYF. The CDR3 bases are TGCAGTGCTCGCCCCCAGGTCGGTTACCACTCCTACGAGCAGTACTTC.

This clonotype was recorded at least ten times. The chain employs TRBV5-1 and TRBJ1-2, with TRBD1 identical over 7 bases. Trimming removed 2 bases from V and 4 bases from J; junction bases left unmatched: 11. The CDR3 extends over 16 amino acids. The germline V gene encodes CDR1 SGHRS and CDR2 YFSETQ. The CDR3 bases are TGCGCCAGCAGCTTAACCACAGGGGCCGCTGGCTATGGCTACACCTTC. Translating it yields CASSLTTGAAGYGYTF. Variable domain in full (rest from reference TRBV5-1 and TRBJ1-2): KAGVTQTPRYLIKTRGQQVTLSCSPISGHRSVSWYQQTPGQGLQFLFEYFSETQRNKGNFPGRFSGRQFSNSRSEMNVSTLELGDSALYLCASSLTTGAAGYGYTFGSGTRLTVV.

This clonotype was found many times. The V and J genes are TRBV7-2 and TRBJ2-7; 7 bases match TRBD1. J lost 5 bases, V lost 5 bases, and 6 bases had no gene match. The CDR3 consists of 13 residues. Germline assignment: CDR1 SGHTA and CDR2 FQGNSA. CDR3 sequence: CASSPLDRNEQYF. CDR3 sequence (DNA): TGTGCCAGCAGCCCTCTGGACAGGAACGAGCAGTACTTC.

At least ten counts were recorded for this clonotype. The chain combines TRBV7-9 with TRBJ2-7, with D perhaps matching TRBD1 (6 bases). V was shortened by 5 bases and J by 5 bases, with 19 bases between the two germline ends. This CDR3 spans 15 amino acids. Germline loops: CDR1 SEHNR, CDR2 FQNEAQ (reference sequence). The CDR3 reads CASSGKIDRPHEQYF. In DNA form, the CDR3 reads TGTGCCAGCAGCGGCAAAATAGACAGGCCCCACGAGCAGTACTTC.

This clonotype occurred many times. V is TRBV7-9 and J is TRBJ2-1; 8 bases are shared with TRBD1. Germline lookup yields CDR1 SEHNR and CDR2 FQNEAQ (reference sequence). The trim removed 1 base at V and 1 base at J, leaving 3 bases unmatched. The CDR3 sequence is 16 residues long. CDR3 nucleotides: TGTGCCAGCAGCTTAGAAGGACAGGGATCCTACAATGAGCAGTTCTTC. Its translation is CASSLEGQGSYNEQFF.

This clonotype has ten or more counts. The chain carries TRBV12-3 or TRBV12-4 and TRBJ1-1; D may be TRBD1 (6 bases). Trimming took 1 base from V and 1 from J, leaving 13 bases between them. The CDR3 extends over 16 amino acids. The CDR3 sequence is CASSLVLGTTNTEAFF. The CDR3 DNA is TGTGCCAGCAGTTTAGTTCTTGGGACAACGAACACTGAAGCTTTCTTT.

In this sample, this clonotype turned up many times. DNA of the CDR3: TGTGCCATCACTAACCCTTGGCTTGGGAACACTGAAGCTTTCTTT. Encoded protein: CAITNPWLGNTEAFF. The V and J genes are TRBV7-2 and TRBJ1-1, with unresolved D. The CDR3 spans 15 residues. Trimming stripped 10 bases from V and 1 base from J, with 19 bases between. Germline V gene sequence: CDR1 SGHTA, CDR2 FQGNSA.

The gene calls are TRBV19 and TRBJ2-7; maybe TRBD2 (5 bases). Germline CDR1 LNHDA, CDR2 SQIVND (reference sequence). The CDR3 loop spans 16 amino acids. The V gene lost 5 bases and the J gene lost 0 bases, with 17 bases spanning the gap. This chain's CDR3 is CASSPRTSGSSYEQYF. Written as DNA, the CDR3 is TGTGCCAGTAGTCCCCGAACAAGCGGAAGCTCCTACGAGCAGTACTTC.

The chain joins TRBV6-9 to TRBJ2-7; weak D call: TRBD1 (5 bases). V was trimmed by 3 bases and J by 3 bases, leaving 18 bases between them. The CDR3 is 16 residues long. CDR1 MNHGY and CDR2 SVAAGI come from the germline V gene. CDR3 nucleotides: TGTGCCAGCAGTTACTCAGGCCAGGCAGGGCTCTACGAGCAGTACTTC. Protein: CASSYSGQAGLYEQYF.

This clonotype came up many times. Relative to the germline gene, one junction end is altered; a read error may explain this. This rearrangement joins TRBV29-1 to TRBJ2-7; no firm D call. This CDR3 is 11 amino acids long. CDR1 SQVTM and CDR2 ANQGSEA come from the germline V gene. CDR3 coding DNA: TGCAGCGTCGAAGCCAACACCGAGCAGTACTTC. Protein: CSVEANTEQYF.

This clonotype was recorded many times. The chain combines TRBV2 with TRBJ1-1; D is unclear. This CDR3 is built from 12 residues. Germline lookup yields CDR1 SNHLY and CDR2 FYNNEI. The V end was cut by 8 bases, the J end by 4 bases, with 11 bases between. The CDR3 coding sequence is TGTGCCAGCCGAAGCGGAGGCACTGAAGCTTTCTTT. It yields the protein CASRSGGTEAFF.

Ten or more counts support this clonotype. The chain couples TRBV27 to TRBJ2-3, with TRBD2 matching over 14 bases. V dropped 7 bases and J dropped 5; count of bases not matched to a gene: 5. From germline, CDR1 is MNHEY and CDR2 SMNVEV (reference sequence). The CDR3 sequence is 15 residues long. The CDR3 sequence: CASIRTSGGLDTQYF. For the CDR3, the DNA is TGTGCCAGCATACGGACTAGCGGGGGGTTAGATACGCAGTATTTT.

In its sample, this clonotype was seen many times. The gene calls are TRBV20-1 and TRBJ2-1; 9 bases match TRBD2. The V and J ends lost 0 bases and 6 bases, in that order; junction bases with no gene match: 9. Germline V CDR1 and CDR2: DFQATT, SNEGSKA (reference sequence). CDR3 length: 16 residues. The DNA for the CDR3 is TGCAGTGCTAGAGAGACTAGCGGAGGGGGGAGCAATGAGCAGTTCTTC. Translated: CSARETSGGGSNEQFF.

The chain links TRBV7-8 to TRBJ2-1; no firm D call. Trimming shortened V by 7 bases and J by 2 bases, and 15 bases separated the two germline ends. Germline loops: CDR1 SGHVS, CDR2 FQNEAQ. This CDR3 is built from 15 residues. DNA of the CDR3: TGTGCCAGCACCTACGGCCCTCGGACCTACAATGAGCAGTTCTTC. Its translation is CASTYGPRTYNEQFF.

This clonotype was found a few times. CDR3 sequence: CATSRAPGLASSDTQYF. In nucleotides, the CDR3 is TGTGCCACCAGCAGAGCTCCGGGACTAGCGAGTTCAGATACGCAGTATTTT. V is TRBV15 and J is TRBJ2-3; 10 bases are shared with TRBD2. Germline-derived CDR1 and CDR2 are LNHNV and YYDKDF (reference sequence). The CDR3 sequence is 17 residues long. The V gene end was trimmed by 1 base and the J gene end by 4 bases; junction bases not matched to a gene: 8.

The DNA for the CDR3 is TGTGCCAGCAGCCCGCGAACAGGTTTTGGGGGCTACACCTTC. It is translated as CASSPRTGFGGYTF. The chain joins TRBV7-9 to TRBJ1-2; possible D gene TRBD1, 5 bases. Germline lookup yields CDR1 SEHNR and CDR2 FQNEAQ (reference sequence). The CDR3 consists of 14 residues. V was cut by 5 bases and J by 8 bases, with 18 bases left in between.

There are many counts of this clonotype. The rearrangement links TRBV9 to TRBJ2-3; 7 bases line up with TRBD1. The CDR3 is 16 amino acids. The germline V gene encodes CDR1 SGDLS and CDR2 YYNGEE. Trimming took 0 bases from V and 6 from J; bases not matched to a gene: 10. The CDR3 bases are TGTGCCAGCAGCGTAGGAGGGGCAGGGGGATTGGATACGCAGTATTTT. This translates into CASSVGGAGGLDTQYF.

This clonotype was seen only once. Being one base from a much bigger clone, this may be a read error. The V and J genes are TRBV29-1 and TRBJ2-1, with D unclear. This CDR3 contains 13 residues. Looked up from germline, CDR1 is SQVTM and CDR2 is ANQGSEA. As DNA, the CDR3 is TGCATCGTTGAGTACTGGACGAACAATGAGCAGTTCTTC. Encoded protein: CIVEYWTNNEQFF.

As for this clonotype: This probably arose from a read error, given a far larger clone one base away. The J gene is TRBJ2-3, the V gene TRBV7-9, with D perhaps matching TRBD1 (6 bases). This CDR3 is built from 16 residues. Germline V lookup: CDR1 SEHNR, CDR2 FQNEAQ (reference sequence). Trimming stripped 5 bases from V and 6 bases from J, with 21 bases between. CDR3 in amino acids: CASSRVPTRGLDTQYF. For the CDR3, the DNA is TGTGCCAGCAGCCGTGTCCCGACCAGGGGCTTGGATACGCAGTATTTT.

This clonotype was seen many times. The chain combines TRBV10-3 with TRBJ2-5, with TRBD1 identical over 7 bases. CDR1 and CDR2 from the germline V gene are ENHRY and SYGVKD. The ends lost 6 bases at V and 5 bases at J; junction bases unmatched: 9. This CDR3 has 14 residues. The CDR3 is CAISATGYDETQYF. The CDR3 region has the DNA TGTGCCATCAGCGCGACAGGGTACGACGAGACCCAGTACTTC.

CDR3 amino acids: CSATTGMTEAFF. DNA for the CDR3: TGCAGTGCTACGACAGGGATGACTGAAGCTTTCTTT. V gene TRBV20-1 combines with J gene TRBJ1-1; 7 bases align to TRBD1. The CDR3 is made up of 12 amino acids. Losses at the gene ends were 4 bases for V and 5 bases for J; bases not matched to a gene: 4. From germline, CDR1 is DFQATT and CDR2 SNEGSKA (reference sequence).

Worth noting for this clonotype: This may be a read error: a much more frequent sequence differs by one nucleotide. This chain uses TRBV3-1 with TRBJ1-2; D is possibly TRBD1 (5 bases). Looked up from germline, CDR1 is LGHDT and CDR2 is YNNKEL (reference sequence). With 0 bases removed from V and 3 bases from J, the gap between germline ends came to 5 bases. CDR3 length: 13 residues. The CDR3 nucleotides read TGTGCCAGCAGCCAAGAACAGGACTATGGCTACACCTTC. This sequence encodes CASSQEQDYGYTF. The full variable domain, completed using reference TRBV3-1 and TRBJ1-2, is DTAVSQTPKYLVTQMGNDKSIKCEQNLGHDTMYWYKQDSKKFLKIMFSYNNKELIINETVPNRFSPKSPDKAHLNLHINSLELGDSAVYFCASSQEQDYGYTFGSGTRLTVV.

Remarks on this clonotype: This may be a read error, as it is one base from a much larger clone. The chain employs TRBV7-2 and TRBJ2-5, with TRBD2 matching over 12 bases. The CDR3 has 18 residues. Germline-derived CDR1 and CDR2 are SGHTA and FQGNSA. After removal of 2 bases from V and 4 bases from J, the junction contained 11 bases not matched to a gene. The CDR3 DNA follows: TGTGCCAGCAGCTTAAGGAGCCTAGCGGGAGGGACAAGAGAGACCCAGTACTTC. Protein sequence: CASSLRSLAGGTRETQYF. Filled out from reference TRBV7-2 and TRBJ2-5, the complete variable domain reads GAGVSQSPSNKVTEKGKDVELRCDPISGHTALYWYRQSLGQGLEFLIYFQGNSAPDKSGLPSDRFSAERTGGSVSTLTIQRTQQEDSAVYLCASSLRSLAGGTRETQYFGPGTRLLVL.

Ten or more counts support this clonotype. The CDR3 nucleotides read TGCGCCAGCAGCTTTTACCGGGACAGATCCTACGAGCAGTACTTC. Residues: CASSFYRDRSYEQYF. This chain uses TRBV5-1 with TRBJ2-7; 7 bases fit TRBD1. Germline CDR1 is SGHRS and CDR2 is YFSETQ. The V segment lost 2 bases and the J segment 1 base; nucleotides outside the gene matches: 6. CDR3 length: 15 residues.

CDR3 nucleotide sequence: TGTGCCAGCAGCTTGGATGTGGGAATAGAGACCCAGTACTTC. Translation: CASSLDVGIETQYF. This chain links TRBV7-9 with TRBJ2-5; D is uncertain. V was trimmed by 3 bases and J by 4 bases, leaving 12 bases between them. CDR1 and CDR2 from the germline V gene are SEHNR and FQNEAQ (reference sequence). This CDR3 spans 14 amino acids.

The CDR3 protein is CASSPPRGREESRGEQFF. CDR3 sequence (DNA): TGTGCCAGCTCACCACCTAGGGGGCGCGAAGAGAGCCGCGGTGAGCAGTTCTTC. V and J are TRBV12-3 or TRBV12-4 and TRBJ2-1, with 7 nucleotides matching TRBD1. V lost 8 bases to trimming and J lost 9 bases; unmatched junction nucleotides: 25. This CDR3 is 18 amino acids long.

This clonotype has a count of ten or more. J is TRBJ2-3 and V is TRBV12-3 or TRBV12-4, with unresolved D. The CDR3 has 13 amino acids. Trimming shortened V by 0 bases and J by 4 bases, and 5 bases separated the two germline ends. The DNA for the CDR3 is TGTGCCAGCAGTTTAGCATTGGCAGATACGCAGTATTTT. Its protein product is CASSLALADTQYF.